The 8 T cell receptor beta chains below all came from one sample that was sequenced in a study of blood T cell repertoires in COVID-19. Produced via immunoSEQ multiplex PCR; TCRdb's table is partial and in-frame only. Here the sample spans 200,000 or so clones, more than 75% being singletons. Sequencing was carried out using peripheral blood. These receptors were taken from a man aged 45-60 years with acute or convalescent COVID-19.

V usage is TRBV6-4 and J usage is TRBJ1-5; D is possibly TRBD1 (5 bases). Germline CDR1 is MRHNA and CDR2 is SNTAGT. The CDR3 is 15 amino acids. The V end lost 0 bases, the J end lost 6 bases, and 12 bases lay between the germline ends. DNA for the CDR3: TGTGCCAGCAGTGACTCTGGACACCCCGGTCAGCCCCAGCATTTT. As protein: CASSDSGHPGQPQHF.

This clone was counted a few times. V is TRBV4-1 and J is TRBJ2-7; 10 nucleotides line up with TRBD2. The CDR3 is made up of 16 amino acids. Germline CDR1 MGHRA, CDR2 YSYEKL. Trimming at V came to 2 bases and at J to 0 bases, leaving 4 bases not matched to a gene. The CDR3 bases are TGCGCCAGCAGCCAACTTACTAGCGGGGACTCCTACGAGCAGTACTTC. This codes for CASSQLTSGDSYEQYF.

The genes are TRBV18 and TRBJ1-5, with 8 positions matching TRBD1. CDR1 KGHSH and CDR2 LQKENI come from the germline V gene. The J segment lost 1 base and the V segment lost 1 base, leaving 3 bases of the junction unmatched. The CDR3 is 16 amino acids. The CDR3: CASSPQDRASNQPQHF. CDR3 nucleotides: TGTGCCAGCTCACCACAGGACAGGGCGAGCAATCAGCCCCAGCATTTT.

V gene TRBV5-1 combines with J gene TRBJ1-2, with D tentatively TRBD1 (5 bases). This CDR3 is built from 13 residues. Germline V gives CDR1 SGHRS, CDR2 YFSETQ. V was cut by 6 bases and J by 0 bases, with 9 bases left in between. The CDR3 region is CASNQGANYGYTF. In nucleotides, the CDR3 is TGCGCCAGCAACCAGGGCGCTAACTATGGCTACACCTTC.

V and J are TRBV7-2 and TRBJ1-4; TRBD1 matches at 8 bases. The junction had 7 bases not matched to a gene; V was cut back by 5 bases and J by 8 bases. Per germline, CDR1 SGHTA and CDR2 FQGNSA. The CDR3 runs to 14 residues. The CDR3 sequence is CASSTDRGGEKLFF. Written as DNA, the CDR3 is TGTGCCAGCAGCACAGACAGGGGCGGCGAAAAACTGTTTTTT. The variable domain in full, completed from reference TRBV7-2 and TRBJ1-4, reads GAGVSQSPSNKVTEKGKDVELRCDPISGHTALYWYRQSLGQGLEFLIYFQGNSAPDKSGLPSDRFSAERTGGSVSTLTIQRTQQEDSAVYLCASSTDRGGEKLFFGSGTQLSVL.

The CDR3 nucleotides are TGCGCCAGCAGCCAGGACTGGGCGGGTGCGAAAGCTTTCTTT. Translating it yields CASSQDWAGAKAFF. The chain couples TRBV5-1 to TRBJ1-1; D is ambiguous. V was pared by 4 bases and J by 9 bases, with 19 bases between. In germline, CDR1 is SGHRS, CDR2 YFSETQ. The CDR3 loop spans 14 amino acids.

This chain joins TRBV5-8 and TRBJ1-3, with no clear D. CDR3 length: 16 amino acids. V lost 0 bases, J lost 4 bases, and 14 bases lay in between. Germline lookup yields CDR1 SGHTS and CDR2 YDEGEE. The CDR3 DNA follows: TGTGCCAGCAGCTTGGTTATTTTAAGCTCCGGAAACACCATATATTTT. Protein sequence: CASSLVILSSGNTIYF. The complete variable domain, with remaining parts taken from reference TRBV5-8 and TRBJ1-3, reads EAGVTQSPTHLIKTRGQQATLRCSPISGHTSVYWYQQALGLGLQFLLWYDEGEERNRGNFPPRFSGRQFPNYSSELNVNALELEDSALYLCASSLVILSSGNTIYFGEGSWLTVV.

CDR3 residues: CASSSSAAGIAETQYF. CDR3 bases: TGCGCCAGCAGCTCCTCAGCCGCGGGGATCGCGGAGACCCAGTACTTC. V usage is TRBV5-1 and J usage is TRBJ2-5; perhaps TRBD2 as D (6 bases). The V and J ends lost 3 bases and 5 bases respectively, with 20 bases between them. The CDR3 length is 16 residues. Germline V gene sequence: CDR1 SGHRS, CDR2 YFSETQ.